These 6 T cell receptor beta chains share one sample of origin, sequenced in a study of T cell repertoires in cytomegalovirus infection. The antigens of these receptors remain unknown. TCRdb analysed the reads with MiXCR anew, one entry per CDR3 protein. Of 100,000 to 150,000 distinct CDR3 sequences in the sample, around 32% were seen once. The sequencing here drew on CD8+ T cells from cultured PBMCs, taken from culture after CMV antigen stimulation. The receptors come from a human donor in good health (CMV status not recorded). Some clones in this sample may be carry-over from other donors' samples.

The chain is built from TRBV19 and TRBJ2-1; D gene unclear. The ends were cut back, 5 bases at V and 6 bases at J, with 11 bases in the middle. The CDR3 is 13 amino acids. CDR1 and CDR2 (germline): LNHDA, SQIVND (reference sequence). The CDR3 protein is CASSSNLVNEQFF. The CDR3 DNA reads as TGTGCCAGTAGTTCAAATCTCGTCAATGAGCAGTTCTTC.

This clonotype was counted a few times. V usage is TRBV7-2 and J usage is TRBJ1-4; D is perhaps TRBD1 (5 bases). Germline CDR1 is SGHTA and CDR2 is FQGNSA. The CDR3 is 16 residues long. V lost 1 base, J lost 7 bases, and 16 bases lay in between. CDR3 protein: CASSLGVGGLGEKLFF. CDR3 bases: TGTGCCAGCAGCTTAGGAGTGGGGGGGTTAGGTGAAAAACTGTTTTTT.

The chain is built from TRBV5-4 and TRBJ2-2, with 10 bases fitting TRBD1. Germline CDR1 and CDR2: SGHNT and YYREEE (reference sequence). Trimming cost V 4 bases and J 6 bases; bases outside gene matches: 9. The CDR3 is made up of 16 amino acids. CDR3 protein: CASSPRPGTGAGELFF. CDR3 sequence (DNA): TGTGCCAGCAGCCCCCGTCCCGGGACAGGGGCCGGGGAGCTGTTTTTT.

This chain connects TRBV7-8 to TRBJ2-2; 8 bases align to TRBD2. Germline V gene lookup returns CDR1 SGHVS and CDR2 FQNEAQ. J lost 1 base, V lost 4 bases, and 2 bases had no gene match. The CDR3 covers 15 residues. The chain's CDR3 is CASSWSGGNTGELFF. The CDR3 nucleotides read TGTGCCAGCAGCTGGAGCGGGGGGAACACCGGGGAGCTGTTTTTT.

The J gene is TRBJ1-3, the V gene TRBV5-4, with D perhaps TRBD1 (5 bases). Per the germline V gene, CDR1 is SGHNT and CDR2 is YYREEE (reference sequence). Trimming pared 6 bases from V and 0 bases from J, leaving 10 bases between. The CDR3 spans 14 residues. Written as DNA, the CDR3 is TGTGCCAGCAAGGAGGGGTCCTCTGGAAACACCATATATTTT. Translation: CASKEGSSGNTIYF. The variable domain in full, with the rest retrieved from reference TRBV5-4 and TRBJ1-3, is ETGVTQSPTHLIKTRGQQVTLRCSSQSGHNTVSWYQQALGQGPQFIFQYYREEENGRGNFPPRFSGLQFPNYSSELNVNALELDDSALYLCASKEGSSGNTIYFGEGSWLTVV.

This clonotype was counted ten times or more. The rearrangement joins TRBV6-1 to TRBJ2-5, with 13 positions matching TRBD2. Per germline, CDR1 MNHNS and CDR2 SASEGT. V trimming: 3 bases; J trimming: 4 bases; junction bases outside the gene matches: 5. The CDR3 is made up of 16 amino acids. CDR3 loop: CASSDGLAGVRETQYF. CDR3 bases: TGTGCCAGCAGTGATGGACTAGCGGGGGTTAGAGAGACCCAGTACTTC.